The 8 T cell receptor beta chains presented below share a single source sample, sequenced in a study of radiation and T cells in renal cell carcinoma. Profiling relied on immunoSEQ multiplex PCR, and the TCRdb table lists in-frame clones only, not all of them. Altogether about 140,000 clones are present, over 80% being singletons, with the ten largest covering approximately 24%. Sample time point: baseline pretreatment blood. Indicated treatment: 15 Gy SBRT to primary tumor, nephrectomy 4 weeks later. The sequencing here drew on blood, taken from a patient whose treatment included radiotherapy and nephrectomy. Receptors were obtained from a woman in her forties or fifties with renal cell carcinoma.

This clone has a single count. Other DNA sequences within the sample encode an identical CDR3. The CDR3 spells CASSLGGNTIYF. CDR3 DNA: TGTGCCAGCAGCTTAGGAGGAAACACCATATATTTT. The chain carries TRBV7-9 and TRBJ1-3; D gene unclear. V was pared by 1 base and J by 4 bases, with 2 bases between. Germline CDR1 is SEHNR and CDR2 is FQNEAQ (reference sequence). The CDR3 runs 12 residues.

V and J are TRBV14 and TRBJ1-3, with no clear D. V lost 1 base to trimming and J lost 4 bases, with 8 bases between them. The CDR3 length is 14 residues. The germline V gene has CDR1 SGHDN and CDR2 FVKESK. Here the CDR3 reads CASSQARGGNTIYF. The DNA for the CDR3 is TGTGCCAGCAGCCAAGCACGTGGGGGAAACACCATATATTTT.

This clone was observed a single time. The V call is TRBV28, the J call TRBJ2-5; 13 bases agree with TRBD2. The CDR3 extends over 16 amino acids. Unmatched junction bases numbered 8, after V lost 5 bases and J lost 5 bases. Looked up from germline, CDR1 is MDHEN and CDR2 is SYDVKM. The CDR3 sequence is CASSLGLAGDLETQYF. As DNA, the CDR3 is TGTGCCAGCAGTCTCGGACTAGCGGGGGATCTGGAGACCCAGTACTTC.

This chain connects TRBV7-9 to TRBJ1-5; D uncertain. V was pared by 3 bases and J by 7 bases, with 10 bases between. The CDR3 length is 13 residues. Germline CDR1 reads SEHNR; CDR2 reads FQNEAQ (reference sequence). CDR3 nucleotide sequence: TGTGCCAGCAGCTTGGGCTTAGGGCAGCCCCAGCATTTT. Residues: CASSLGLGQPQHF.

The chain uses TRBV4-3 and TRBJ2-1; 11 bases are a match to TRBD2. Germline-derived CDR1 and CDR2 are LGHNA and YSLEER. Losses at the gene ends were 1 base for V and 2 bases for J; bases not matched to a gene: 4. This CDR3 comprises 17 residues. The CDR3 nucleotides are TGCGCCAGCAGCCAAGGCTTGACTAGCGGGACCTACAATGAGCAGTTCTTC. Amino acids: CASSQGLTSGTYNEQFF.

CDR3 bases: TGTGCCTGGGTCAGGGTTGGAGGAGATTCACCCCTCCACTTT. It translates to CAWVRVGGDSPLHF. J is TRBJ1-6 and V is TRBV30; possibly TRBD1 for D (5 bases). Trimming removed 5 bases from V and 8 bases from J, with 16 bases in between. CDR3 length equals 14 residues. Germline lookup yields CDR1 GTSNPN and CDR2 SVGIG (reference sequence).

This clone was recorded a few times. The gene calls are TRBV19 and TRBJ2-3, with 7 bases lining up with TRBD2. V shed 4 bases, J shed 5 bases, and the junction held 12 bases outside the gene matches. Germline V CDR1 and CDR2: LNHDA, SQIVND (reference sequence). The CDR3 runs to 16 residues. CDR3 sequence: CASSKGGTRKGDTQYF. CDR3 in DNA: TGTGCCAGTAGTAAGGGAGGGACCCGCAAGGGAGATACGCAGTATTTT.

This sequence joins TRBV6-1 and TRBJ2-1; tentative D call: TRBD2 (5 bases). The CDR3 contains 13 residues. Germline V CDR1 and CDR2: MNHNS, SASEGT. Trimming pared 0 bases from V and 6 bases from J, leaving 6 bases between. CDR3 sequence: CASSEAGANEQFF. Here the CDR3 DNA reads TGTGCCAGCAGTGAAGCGGGAGCCAATGAGCAGTTCTTC.